This TCR beta chain originates from a study of T cells in tumors after PD-1 blockade. Study information: During anti-PD-1 treatment, some patients continued daily vismodegib 150 mg. Study findings and constraints: Blood contained 35% to 50% of the tumor's TCR clonotypes.

This table comes from immunoSEQ multiplex PCR, and its TCRdb copy is limited to in-frame clones, with some not included. Of 30,000 to 35,000 clones in the sample, approximately 73% were seen once. Input was roughly 600 ng to 6,004 ng of genomic DNA from tumor or blood. Note on this clone: Its antigen is unknown. Mismatch with germline at one junction end may stem from a read error.

In germline, CDR1 is MDHEN, CDR2 SYDVKM. The CDR3 totals 11 residues. The sequenced sample was PBMCs, obtained after anti-PD-1 treatment. The chain employs TRBV28 and TRBJ2-7; D ambiguous. The clonotype was recovered from a human donor with basal cell carcinoma. The CDR3 loop is CASSLRARSHF. The CDR3 nucleotides are TGTGCCAGCAGTTTACGCGCACGGAGTCACTTC.